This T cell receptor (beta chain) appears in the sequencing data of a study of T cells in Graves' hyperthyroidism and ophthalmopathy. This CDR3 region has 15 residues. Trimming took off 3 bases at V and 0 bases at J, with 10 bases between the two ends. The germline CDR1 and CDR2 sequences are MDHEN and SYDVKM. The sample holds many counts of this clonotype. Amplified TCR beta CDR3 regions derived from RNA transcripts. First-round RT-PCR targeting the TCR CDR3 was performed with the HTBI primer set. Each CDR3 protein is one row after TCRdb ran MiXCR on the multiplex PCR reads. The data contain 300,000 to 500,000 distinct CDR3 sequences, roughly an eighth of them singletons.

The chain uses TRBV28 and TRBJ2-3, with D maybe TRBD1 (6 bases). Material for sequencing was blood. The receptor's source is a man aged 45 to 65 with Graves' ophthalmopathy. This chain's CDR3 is CASSFGGQSTDTQYF. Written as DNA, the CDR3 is TGTGCCAGCAGTTTTGGAGGACAGAGCACAGATACGCAGTATTTT.